The 26 T cell receptor beta chains below all came from one sample that was sequenced in a study of T cell changes during pregnancy in multiple sclerosis. Here immunoSEQ multiplex PCR was the method, and the copy in TCRdb shows in-frame clones only, minus some. Of 50,000 or so clones listed, about 92% were seen once; the top ten hold just over 0.55%. The sequenced sample was CD4+ T cells from peripheral blood mononuclear cells, obtained after pregnancy. Source of these receptors: a female donor with multiple sclerosis, enrolled in a pregnancy study.

V usage is TRBV11-1 and J usage is TRBJ1-2; maybe TRBD1 (6 bases). V was cut by 10 bases and J by 1 base, with 10 bases left in between. Germline lookup yields CDR1 SGHAT and CDR2 FQDESV (reference sequence). The CDR3 has 12 residues. The DNA of the CDR3 is TGTGCCACCTCGGACAGTAACTATGGCTACACCTTC. It specifies CATSDSNYGYTF.

The rearrangement joins TRBV28 to TRBJ2-3, with D perhaps TRBD2 (5 bases). Trimming cost V 2 bases and J 2 bases, with 11 bases left between them. This CDR3 has 15 amino acids. Looked up from germline, CDR1 is MDHEN and CDR2 is SYDVKM. CDR3 nucleotides: TGTGCCAGCAGTTTAAGGACTGGATCCACAGATACGCAGTATTTT. Translating it yields CASSLRTGSTDTQYF.

There are a few counts of this clone. The V gene is TRBV2, the J gene TRBJ2-2, with TRBD1 matching 8 bases. Germline V gene sequence: CDR1 SNHLY, CDR2 FYNNEI. With 6 bases clipped from V and 6 bases from J, the junction kept 6 bases outside the gene matches. There are 14 residues in the CDR3. The CDR3 protein is CASRTTGDPGELFF. The CDR3, as DNA: TGTGCCAGCAGAACGACAGGGGATCCCGGGGAGCTGTTTTTT.

The chain has TRBV29-1 and TRBJ2-3; 9 bases align to TRBD2. The ends lost 4 bases at V and 0 bases at J; junction bases unmatched: 14. CDR1 is SQVTM and CDR2 is ANQGSEA in the germline V gene. CDR3 length equals 18 residues. The CDR3 DNA sequence: TGCAGCGTTGCGGTAGGGCAGACTAGCGGACGAAGCACAGATACGCAGTATTTT. The encoded protein is CSVAVGQTSGRSTDTQYF.

This chain connects TRBV4-2 to TRBJ2-3, with TRBD1 matching over 9 bases. The J segment lost 0 bases and the V segment lost 5 bases, leaving 6 bases of the junction unmatched. The CDR3 is 16 residues long. Germline CDR1 reads LGHNA; CDR2 reads YNFKEQ. The CDR3 sequence is CASSTRDRDSTDTQYF. As DNA, the CDR3 is TGTGCCAGCAGCACTAGGGACAGGGATAGCACAGATACGCAGTATTTT.

The chain employs TRBV5-8 and TRBJ2-5; TRBD1 might be the D (6 bases). In germline, CDR1 is SGHTS, CDR2 YDEGEE. The V end was cut by 4 bases, the J end by 2 bases, with 18 bases between. This CDR3 is 16 amino acids long. DNA for the CDR3: TGTGCCAGCAGCCCGACCCCGGGAAGGGGGCAAGAGACCCAGTACTTC. Its translation is CASSPTPGRGQETQYF.

The chain links TRBV7-2 to TRBJ2-1, with 10 positions matching TRBD1. This CDR3 is built from 16 residues. V was clipped by 2 bases and J by 5 bases; unmatched bases: 6. Germline assignment: CDR1 SGHTA and CDR2 FQGNSA. CDR3 DNA: TGTGCCAGCAGCTTATTCGGGACAGGGGTTAACAATGAGCAGTTCTTC. This sequence encodes CASSLFGTGVNNEQFF.

This clone was seen just once. This chain joins TRBV7-2 and TRBJ1-1; 8 nucleotides match TRBD1. This CDR3 contains 13 residues. Trimming at V came to 4 bases and at J to 9 bases, leaving 7 bases not matched to a gene. Germline CDR1 SGHTA, CDR2 FQGNSA. The chain's CDR3 is CASSSPGQVKAFF. The CDR3 nucleotides read TGTGCCAGCAGCTCTCCGGGACAGGTGAAAGCTTTCTTT.

The CDR3 DNA sequence: TGTGCCAGCAGTGTAGGCAGGAATTCTATGAGCTACACCTTC. It specifies CASSVGRNSMSYTF. The rearrangement uses TRBV6-1 and TRBJ1-2, with no clear D. Germline lookup yields CDR1 MNHNS and CDR2 SASEGT. This CDR3 contains 14 residues. Trimming removed 4 bases at V and 9 bases at J, with 18 bases between.

The rearrangement uses TRBV27 and TRBJ2-5, with 14 bases identical to TRBD2. Germline lookup yields CDR1 MNHEY and CDR2 SMNVEV (reference sequence). CDR3 length: 16 residues. The V and J ends lost 5 bases and 4 bases, in that order; junction bases with no gene match: 6. Here the CDR3 reads CASSQTSGRARETQYF. The DNA for the CDR3 is TGTGCCAGCAGTCAGACTAGCGGGAGGGCGCGAGAGACCCAGTACTTC.

Written as DNA, the CDR3 is TGTGCCAGCAGATTAAGAAAGGGACAGAGCTCCTACGAGCAGTACTTC. Translated: CASRLRKGQSSYEQYF. The V call is TRBV7-9, the J call TRBJ2-7; 7 nucleotides match TRBD1. This CDR3 comprises 16 residues. The V gene's germline CDR1 is SEHNR and CDR2 FQNEAQ (reference sequence). The V and J ends lost 6 bases and 0 bases, in that order; junction bases with no gene match: 11.

The chain is built from TRBV5-5 and TRBJ1-5; 10 bases map to TRBD1. Trimming took 4 bases from V and 2 from J; bases not matched to a gene: 3. CDR3 length: 15 amino acids. The V gene's germline CDR1 is SGHKS and CDR2 YYEKEE (reference sequence). The CDR3 here is CASSPGTGGNQPQHF. The CDR3 nucleotides read TGTGCCAGCAGCCCGGGGACAGGGGGCAATCAGCCCCAGCATTTT.

The genes are TRBV5-1 and TRBJ2-1, with 10 bases aligning to TRBD1. V dropped 7 bases and J dropped 3; count of bases not matched to a gene: 13. The CDR3 contains 17 residues. The germline gives CDR1 SGHRS, CDR2 YFSETQ. DNA of the CDR3: TGCGCCAGCTCCCCGGGACAGGGGACAGGAATCTACAATGAGCAGTTCTTC. Encoded protein: CASSPGQGTGIYNEQFF.

The chain couples TRBV10-3 to TRBJ2-2; 8 bases are a match to TRBD2. The CDR3 extends over 15 amino acids. Germline CDR1 and CDR2: ENHRY and SYGVKD. Germline trimming cut 7 bases from V and 1 base from J; bases unmatched to any gene: 5. CDR3 DNA: TGTGCCATCAAAGGACTAGCAGAGAACACCGGGGAGCTGTTTTTT. Translating gives CAIKGLAENTGELFF.

The chain uses TRBV15 and TRBJ2-3; 11 bases align to TRBD2. The length of the CDR3 is 14 residues. The ends lost 4 bases at V and 5 bases at J; junction bases unmatched: 2. Germline V gene lookup returns CDR1 LNHNV and CDR2 YYDKDF (reference sequence). CDR3 coding DNA: TGTGCCACCAGCAAGGGACTAGCGGTAGATACGCAGTATTTT. It translates to CATSKGLAVDTQYF.

This chain uses TRBV15 with TRBJ2-5, with 11 bases identical to TRBD2. Trimming took 2 bases from V and 3 from J; bases not matched to a gene: 14. CDR1 and CDR2 from the germline V gene are LNHNV and YYDKDF (reference sequence). The CDR3 is 19 amino acids. CDR3 bases: TGTGCCACCAGCAGATCTAGGACTAGCGGGCAAGTGGGGAAAGAGACCCAGTACTTC. This codes for CATSRSRTSGQVGKETQYF.

The rearrangement joins TRBV18 to TRBJ1-2; weak D call: TRBD1 (6 bases). Trimming left V 2 bases short and J 8 bases short, with 12 bases between. This CDR3 spans 13 amino acids. In germline, CDR1 is KGHSH, CDR2 LQKENI. The CDR3 region is CASSPKGGPGYTF. The CDR3 coding sequence is TGTGCCAGCTCACCAAAGGGGGGGCCAGGCTACACCTTC.

The chain is built from TRBV19 and TRBJ2-3; D remains unclear. The CDR3 has 14 residues. V lost 1 base and J 0 bases, leaving 5 bases between the germline ends. Germline V CDR1 and CDR2: LNHDA, SQIVND (reference sequence). This CDR3 reads CASSIAGSTDTQYF. The CDR3 region has the DNA TGTGCCAGTAGTATAGCCGGTAGCACAGATACGCAGTATTTT. The entire variable domain, with the rest obtained from reference TRBV19 and TRBJ2-3, is as follows: DGGITQSPKYLFRKEGQNVTLSCEQNLNHDAMYWYRQDPGQGLRLIYYSQIVNDFQKGDIAEGYSVSREKKESFPLTVTSAQKNPTAFYLCASSIAGSTDTQYFGPGTRLTVL.

The chain employs TRBV19 and TRBJ1-5, with D possibly matching TRBD1 (5 bases). CDR1 and CDR2 (germline): LNHDA, SQIVND (reference sequence). V lost 7 bases and J 5 bases, leaving 9 bases between the germline ends. This CDR3 is built from 12 residues. Written as DNA, the CDR3 is TGTGCCAGTACATCCAGGGATCAGCCCCAGCATTTT. Its protein product is CASTSRDQPQHF.

The rearrangement uses TRBV4-3 and TRBJ2-3; D is unresolved. CDR3 length: 14 residues. The germline V gene encodes CDR1 LGHNA and CDR2 YSLEER. Trimming took 0 bases from V and 9 from J, leaving 13 bases between them. CDR3 region: CASSQDHTPETQYF. Written as DNA, the CDR3 is TGCGCCAGCAGCCAAGATCATACGCCTGAGACGCAGTATTTT.

The chain recombines TRBV5-4 with TRBJ1-2; unclear D gene. Deletions cut 2 bases from V and 4 bases from J, with 9 bases between. The CDR3 runs 13 residues. CDR1 is SGHNT and CDR2 is YYREEE in the germline V gene (reference sequence). CDR3 in DNA: TGTGCCAGCAGCTTAAGAGGGAGCTATGGCTACACCTTC. Protein sequence: CASSLRGSYGYTF.

DNA of the CDR3: TGCGCCAGCAGCCAAATTCAGGGGGAGCAGTACTTC. Its protein is CASSQIQGEQYF. The chain employs TRBV4-1 and TRBJ2-7; weak D call: TRBD1 (6 bases). Germline-derived CDR1 and CDR2 are MGHRA and YSYEKL. The CDR3 extends over 12 amino acids. Trimming took off 2 bases at V and 7 bases at J, with 9 bases between the two ends.

This clone was observed a single time. The sample has other DNA sequences that encode this CDR3 too. V and J are TRBV7-2 and TRBJ2-2; 8 bases fit TRBD1. In germline, CDR1 is SGHTA, CDR2 FQGNSA. CDR3 size: 17 residues. Unmatched junction bases numbered 10, after V lost 6 bases and J lost 1 base. The DNA of the CDR3 is TGTGCCAGCAGTTTCGGAGGAACAGGGGGGAACACCGGGGAGCTGTTTTTT. Its translation: CASSFGGTGGNTGELFF.

This chain uses TRBV28 with TRBJ1-4, with D perhaps matching TRBD1 (6 bases). CDR1 and CDR2 (germline): MDHEN, SYDVKM. Trimming cost V 2 bases and J 3 bases, with 13 bases left between them. This CDR3 contains 16 residues. The CDR3 here is CASSLTGMRANEKLFF. The CDR3 nucleotides read TGTGCCAGCAGTTTAACAGGGATGCGGGCTAATGAAAAACTGTTTTTT.

The chain uses TRBV19 and TRBJ1-5, with 7 bases aligning to TRBD1. This CDR3 has 16 amino acids. The germline V gene encodes CDR1 LNHDA and CDR2 SQIVND (reference sequence). The V and J ends lost 5 bases and 2 bases, in that order; junction bases with no gene match: 9. DNA for the CDR3: TGTGCCAGTAGTCCCCGACAGGGATTCGGCAATCAGCCCCAGCATTTT. It translates to CASSPRQGFGNQPQHF.

This rearrangement joins TRBV7-9 to TRBJ2-3, with 10 bases aligning to TRBD2. V gave up 1 base and J gave up 5 bases; unmatched junction bases: 12. CDR3 length: 18 amino acids. Germline CDR1 SEHNR, CDR2 FQNEAQ (reference sequence). The CDR3 sequence: CASSLGGIVRTSGDTQYF. The CDR3 nucleotides are TGTGCCAGCAGCTTAGGGGGCATCGTTCGGACTAGCGGAGATACGCAGTATTTT. Filled out from reference TRBV7-9 and TRBJ2-3, the complete variable domain reads DTGVSQNPRHKITKRGQNVTFRCDPISEHNRLYWYRQTLGQGPEFLTYFQNEAQLEKSRLLSDRFSAERPKGSFSTLEIQRTEQGDSAMYLCASSLGGIVRTSGDTQYFGPGTRLTVL.